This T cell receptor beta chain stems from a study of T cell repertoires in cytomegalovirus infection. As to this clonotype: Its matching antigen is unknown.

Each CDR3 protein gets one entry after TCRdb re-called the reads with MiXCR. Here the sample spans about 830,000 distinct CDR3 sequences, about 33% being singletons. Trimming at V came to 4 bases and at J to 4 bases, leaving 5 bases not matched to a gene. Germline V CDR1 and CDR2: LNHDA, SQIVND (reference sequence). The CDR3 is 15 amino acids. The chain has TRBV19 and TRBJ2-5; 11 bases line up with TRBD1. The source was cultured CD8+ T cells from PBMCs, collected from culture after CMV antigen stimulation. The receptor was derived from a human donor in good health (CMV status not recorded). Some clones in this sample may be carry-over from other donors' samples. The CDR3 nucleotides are TGTGCCAGTAGTAGGACAGGGGGCGGCACAGAGACCCAGTACTTC. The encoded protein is CASSRTGGGTETQYF.